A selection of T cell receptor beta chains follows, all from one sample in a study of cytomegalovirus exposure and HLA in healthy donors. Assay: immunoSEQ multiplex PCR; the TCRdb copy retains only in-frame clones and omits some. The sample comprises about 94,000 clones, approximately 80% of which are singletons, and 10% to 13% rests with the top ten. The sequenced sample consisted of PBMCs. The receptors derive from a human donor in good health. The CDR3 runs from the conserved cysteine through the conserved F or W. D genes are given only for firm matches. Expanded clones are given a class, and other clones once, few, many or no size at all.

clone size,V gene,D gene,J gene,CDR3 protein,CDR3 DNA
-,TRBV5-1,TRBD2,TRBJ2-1,CASSFSGTTGDEQFF,TGCGCCAGCAGCTTTAGCGGGACAACGGGTGATGAGCAGTTCTTC
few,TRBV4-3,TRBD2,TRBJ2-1,CASSQDRAGRGYNEQFF,TGCGCCAGCAGCCAAGACCGAGCGGGAAGAGGGTACAATGAGCAGTTCTTC
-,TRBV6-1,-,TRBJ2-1,CASRLVRLNEQFF,TGTGCCAGCCGGCTAGTACGACTCAATGAGCAGTTCTTC
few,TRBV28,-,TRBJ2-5,CASSWARETQYF,TGTGCCAGCAGTTGGGCCCGAGAGACCCAGTACTTC
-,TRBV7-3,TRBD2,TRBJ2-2,CASRIRRTSNTGELFF,TGTGCCAGCAGGATCAGACGGACTAGCAACACCGGGGAGCTGTTTTTT
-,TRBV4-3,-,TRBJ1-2,CASSQDSGAGGYTF,TGCGCCAGCAGCCAAGATTCAGGGGCCGGTGGCTACACCTTC
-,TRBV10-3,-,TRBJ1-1,CAISEGGAVNTEAFF,TGTGCCATCAGTGAAGGGGGGGCGGTGAACACTGAAGCTTTCTTT
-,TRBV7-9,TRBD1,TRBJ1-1,CASSSRDRGRAEAFF,TGTGCCAGCAGCTCCCGGGACAGGGGGCGGGCTGAAGCTTTCTTT
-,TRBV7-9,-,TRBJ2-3,CASSGDLADPSDTQYF,TGTGCCAGCAGCGGCGATTTAGCGGACCCTTCAGATACGCAGTATTTT
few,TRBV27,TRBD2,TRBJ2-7,CASPSTSGSGEQYF,TGTGCCAGCCCCTCGACTAGCGGGAGTGGTGAGCAGTACTTC
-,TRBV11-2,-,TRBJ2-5,CASSLGLGAQETQYF,TGTGCCAGCAGCTTAGGCCTAGGGGCCCAAGAGACCCAGTACTTC
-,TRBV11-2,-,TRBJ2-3,CASSLTRFWTDTQYF,TGTGCCAGCAGCTTAACGAGGTTTTGGACAGATACGCAGTATTTT
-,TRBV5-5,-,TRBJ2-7,CASSLVGGRYEQYF,TGTGCCAGCAGCTTGGTGGGAGGTCGTTACGAGCAGTACTTC
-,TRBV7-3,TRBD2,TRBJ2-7,CASSLDPSGRYEQYF,TGTGCCAGCAGCTTAGACCCTAGCGGGAGGTACGAGCAGTACTTC
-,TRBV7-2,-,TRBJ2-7,CASNHRVGAYEQYF,TGTGCCAGCAACCACAGGGTCGGGGCCTACGAGCAGTACTTC
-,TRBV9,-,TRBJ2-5,CASSGGGRGTQYF,TGTGCCAGCAGCGGTGGCGGTCGGGGGACCCAGTACTTC
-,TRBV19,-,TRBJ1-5,CASSEGRGWQPQHF,TGTGCCAGTAGCGAAGGCAGGGGTTGGCAGCCCCAGCATTTT
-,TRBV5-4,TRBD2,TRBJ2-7,CASSRGLLDYEQYF,TGTGCCAGCAGCCGGGGACTACTCGACTACGAGCAGTACTTC
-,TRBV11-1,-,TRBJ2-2,CASSISPRTGELFF,TGTGCCAGCTCCATCAGCCCGAGGACCGGGGAGCTGTTTTTT
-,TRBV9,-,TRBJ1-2,CASSVGAGNSNYGYTF,TGTGCCAGCAGCGTAGGGGCAGGGAATTCTAACTATGGCTACACCTTC
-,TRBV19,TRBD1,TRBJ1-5,CASSVTQGGHQPQHF,TGTGCCAGTAGCGTGACTCAGGGGGGTCATCAGCCCCAGCATTTT
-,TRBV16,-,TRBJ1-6,CASSLTEGLTYNSPLHF,TGTGCCAGCAGCCTAACGGAGGGTCTGACCTATAATTCACCCCTCCACTTT
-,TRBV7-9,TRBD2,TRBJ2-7,CASSLARGAGDEQYF,TGTGCCAGCAGCTTAGCGCGGGGGGCGGGGGACGAGCAGTACTTC
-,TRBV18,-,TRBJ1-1,CASSPQGDNTEAFF,TGTGCCAGCTCACCACAGGGGGATAACACTGAAGCTTTCTTT
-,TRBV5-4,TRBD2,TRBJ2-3,CASSSTSPDTQYF,TGTGCCAGCAGCTCGACTAGCCCAGATACGCAGTATTTT
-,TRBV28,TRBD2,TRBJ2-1,CASSSGGTLGYNEQFF,TGTGCCAGCAGTTCGGGAGGGACCCTAGGCTACAATGAGCAGTTCTTC
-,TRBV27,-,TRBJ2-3,CASSFGGNTDTQYF,TGTGCCAGCAGTTTCGGGGGAAATACAGATACGCAGTATTTT
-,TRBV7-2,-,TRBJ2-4,CASSSSNIQYF,TGTGCCAGCAGCTCTTCCAACATTCAGTACTTC
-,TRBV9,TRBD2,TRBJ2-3,CASSPRGSGRGVGTDTQYF,TGTGCCAGCAGCCCGAGAGGGAGTGGGCGGGGGGTGGGCACAGATACGCAGTATTTT
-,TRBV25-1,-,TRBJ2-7,CASSTIYEQYF,TGTGCCAGCTCCACAATCTACGAGCAGTACTTC
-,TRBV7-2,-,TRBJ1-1,CASSSGGGTEAFF,TGTGCCAGCAGCTCCGGGGGGGGGACTGAAGCTTTCTTT
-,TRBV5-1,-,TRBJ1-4,CASSLSPATNEKLFF,TGCGCCAGCAGCTTGTCCCCTGCAACTAATGAAAAACTGTTTTTT
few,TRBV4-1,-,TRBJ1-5,CASSLPGSNQPQHF,TGCGCCAGCAGCCTTCCTGGCAGCAATCAGCCCCAGCATTTT
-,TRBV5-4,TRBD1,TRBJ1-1,CASSQADRGRYTEAFF,TGTGCCAGCAGCCAAGCGGACAGGGGGCGTTACACTGAAGCTTTCTTT
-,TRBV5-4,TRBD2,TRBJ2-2,CASSLVSLAGATWTGELFF,TGTGCCAGCAGCTTAGTCTCTTTAGCGGGGGCCACGTGGACCGGGGAGCTGTTTTTT
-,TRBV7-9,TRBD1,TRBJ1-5,CASSRQGGANQPQHF,TGTGCCAGCAGCCGACAGGGGGGAGCAAATCAGCCCCAGCATTTT
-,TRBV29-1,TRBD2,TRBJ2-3,CSARGLAGRTDTQYF,TGCAGCGCCCGTGGACTAGCGGGCCGCACAGATACGCAGTATTTT
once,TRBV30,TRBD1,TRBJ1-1,CAWARDRGRGAFF,TGTGCCTGGGCCCGGGACAGGGGGCGCGGGGCTTTCTTT
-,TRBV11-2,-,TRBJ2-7,CASSSSPYEQYF,TGTGCCAGCAGCTCTTCCCCCTACGAGCAGTACTTC
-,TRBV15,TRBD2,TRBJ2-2,CATGRGDPVGTGELFF,TGTGCCACGGGGAGGGGAGATCCAGTCGGGACCGGGGAGCTGTTTTTT
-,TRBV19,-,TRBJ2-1,CASTVQGGGYNEQFF,TGTGCCAGTACCGTTCAAGGGGGGGGTTACAATGAGCAGTTCTTC
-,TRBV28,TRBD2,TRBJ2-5,CASSTLGREDMETQYF,TGTGCCAGCAGTACACTAGGGCGGGAGGATATGGAGACCCAGTACTTC
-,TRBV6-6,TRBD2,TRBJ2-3,CASNRKREGTDTQYF,TGTGCCAGCAACCGAAAGCGGGAGGGGACAGATACGCAGTATTTT
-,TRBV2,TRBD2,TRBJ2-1,CASSELAGAYNEQFF,TGTGCCAGCAGTGAATTAGCGGGGGCCTACAATGAGCAGTTCTTC
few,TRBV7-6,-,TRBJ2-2,CASSQPSGVANTGELFF,TGTGCCAGCAGCCAACCCTCCGGGGTAGCGAATACCGGGGAGCTGTTTTTT
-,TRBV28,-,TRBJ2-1,CASSKGHKEQFF,TGTGCCAGCAGTAAAGGACATAAGGAGCAGTTCTTC
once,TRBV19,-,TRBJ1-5,CASSISGGYSNQPQHF,TGTGCCAGTAGTATATCAGGAGGATATAGCAATCAGCCCCAGCATTTT
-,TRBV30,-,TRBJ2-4,CAWSWGDGKNIQYF,TGTGCCTGGAGCTGGGGGGATGGCAAAAACATTCAGTACTTC
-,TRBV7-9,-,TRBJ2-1,CASSSDLLEQFF,TGTGCCAGCAGCTCTGATCTACTTGAGCAGTTCTTC
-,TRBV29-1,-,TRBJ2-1,CSVSGQGASGTYNEQFF,TGCAGCGTTTCAGGACAGGGCGCTAGCGGAACCTACAATGAGCAGTTCTTC
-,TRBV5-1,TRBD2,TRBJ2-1,CASSTGTSGRDNEQFF,TGCGCCAGCAGCACCGGGACTAGCGGGAGGGACAATGAGCAGTTCTTC